The clone carrying this T cell receptor beta chain was detected only a few times. Its antigen is currently unknown. With V trimmed by 6 bases and J by 0 bases, 6 bases remained unmatched. Germline CDR1 and CDR2: SQVTM and ANQGSEA. This CDR3 has 16 amino acids. This sample is part of a study of identical twins. TCRdb re-derived calls from the 5' RACE reads in MiXCR, one entry per CDR3 protein. The sample lists roughly 700,000 distinct CDR3 sequences, about 9.4% seen once, with around 0.95% in the top ten. Study conclusions and caveats: Fewer insertions were carried by abundant cord blood beta clonotypes, but none was seen in memory repertoires. One should note that invariant MAIT and iNKT cells could partly confound zero-insertion analyses.

The same sample was also studied in work on yellow fever vaccine responses in identical twins.

This receptor was taken from a woman aged 18 to 35 in good health. Input material: PBMCs. The rearrangement links TRBV29-1 to TRBJ2-6, with 9 bases matching TRBD1. The CDR3 loop is CSVRTGAPSGANVLTF. CDR3 sequence (DNA): TGCAGCGTCCGGACAGGGGCCCCCTCTGGGGCCAACGTCCTGACTTTC.